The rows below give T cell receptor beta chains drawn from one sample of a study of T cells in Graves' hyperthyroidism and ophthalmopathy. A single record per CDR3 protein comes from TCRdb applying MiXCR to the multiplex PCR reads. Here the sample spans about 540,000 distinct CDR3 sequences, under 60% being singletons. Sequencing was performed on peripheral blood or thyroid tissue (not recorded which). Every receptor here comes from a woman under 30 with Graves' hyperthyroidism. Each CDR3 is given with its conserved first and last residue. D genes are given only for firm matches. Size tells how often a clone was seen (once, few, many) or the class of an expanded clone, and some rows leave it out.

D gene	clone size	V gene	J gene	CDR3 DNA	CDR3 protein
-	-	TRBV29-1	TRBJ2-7	TGCAGCGCCCAGGACAGCCCAAGCTCCTACGAGCAGTACTTC	CSAQDSPSSYEQYF
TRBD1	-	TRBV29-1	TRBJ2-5	TGCAGCGTTCTGCCGGGACAGGGGGCCTTAGGGACCCAGTACTTC	CSVLPGQGALGTQYF
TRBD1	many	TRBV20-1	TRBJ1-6	TGCAGGCCCACCTCACAGGGGAATTCACCCCTCCACTTT	CRPTSQGNSPLHF
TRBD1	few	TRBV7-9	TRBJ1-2	TGTGCCAGCAGTTTATCAGGGGGGAGAAACGGCTACACCTTC	CASSLSGGRNGYTF
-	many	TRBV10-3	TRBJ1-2	TGTGCCATCAGAAAAGACCACCTCGGTAGTGGCTACACCTTC	CAIRKDHLGSGYTF
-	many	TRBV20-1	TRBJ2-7	TGCAGTGCCCTAGCGAACGAGCAGTACTTC	CSALANEQYF
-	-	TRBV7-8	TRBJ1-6	TGTGCTATAAAACGAGGCTATAATTCACCCCTCCACTTT	CAIKRGYNSPLHF
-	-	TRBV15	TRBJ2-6	TGTGCCACCAGCGGAACACAGGGCTCTGGGGCCAACGTCCTGACTTTC	CATSGTQGSGANVLTF
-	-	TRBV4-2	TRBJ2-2	TGTGCCAGCAGCCAAGACAGGTACAGCACCGGGGAGCTGTTTTTT	CASSQDRYSTGELFF
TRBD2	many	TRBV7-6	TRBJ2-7	TGTGCCAGCAGCTTAGCCACTAGCGGGCTCTACGAGCAGTACTTC	CASSLATSGLYEQYF
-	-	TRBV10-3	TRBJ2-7	TGTGCCATCACTTCGGGGGCCGACCTCGCCTACGAGCAGTACTTC	CAITSGADLAYEQYF